This TCR beta chain was profiled in a study of shared clonotypes between healthy human individuals. Study-level points and caveats: Rarefaction exposed incomplete sorted-subset sequencing despite large depth. Shared clonotypes: about 5% naive CD4, around 3.4% naive CD8, roughly 2.4% memory CD4, 0.4% to 0.5% memory CD8. Researchers sampled only blood; tissue repertoires likely differ.

On this clone itself: Its antigen is as yet unknown.

Assay execution proceeded at the deep level. TCRdb's table, derived via immunoSEQ multiplex PCR, lists solely in-frame clones and lacks some. Altogether approximately 2.3 million clones are present, over 85% being singletons, with the ten largest covering 0.35% to 0.45%. Germline V CDR1 and CDR2: SGHRS, YFSETQ. V lost 0 bases to trimming and J lost 1 base, with 10 bases between them. The CDR3 contains 15 residues. The TCR comes from a man younger than 35 in good health. Some clones in this sample may be carry-over from other donors' samples. The chain uses TRBV5-1 and TRBJ1-1, with a tentative D call TRBD1 (5 bases). Sequenced: naive CD4+ T cells from PBMCs. Subset denoted: CD45RA+ positively selected. DNA of the CDR3: TGCGCCAGCAGCTTGGCCGAGGGGACGAACACTGAAGCTTTCTTT. Translating gives CASSLAEGTNTEAFF.